This T cell receptor beta chain was identified during a study of Graves' ophthalmopathy and Graves' hyperthyroidism. Study-wide points: Blood was where most expanded thyroid clonotypes above 0.001 frequency also turned up. Discriminating ophthalmopathy from stable hyperthyroidism, a 13-signature model attained a sensitivity of about 89% and a specificity of almost 83%.

Amplifying from RNA transcripts, the study obtained TCR beta CDR3 regions. HTBI-primed RT-PCR formed the first round, and a multiplex PCR formed the second. MiXCR was run by TCRdb on the multiplex PCR reads, yielding one entry per CDR3 protein. Among 500,000 to 600,000 distinct CDR3 sequences listed, approximately 37% were seen once. This clonotype was detected a few times. The antigen is unknown. A read error is possible here, since a much larger clone lies one base away. Among the exclusions were patients with other autoimmune diseases, uncontrolled infections, pregnancy or lactation. Clinical symptoms, serum thyroxine, TRAb, thyroid ultrasound and orbital computed tomography were relied on for diagnosis. Germline CDR1 and CDR2: MDHEN and SYDVKM. V lost 2 bases to trimming and J lost 2 bases, with 3 bases between them. The CDR3 runs 12 residues.

The material sequenced was peripheral blood or thyroid tissue (not recorded which). The TCR originated in an adult man with Graves' hyperthyroidism. This rearrangement joins TRBV28 to TRBJ1-2, with unresolved D. The CDR3, as DNA: TGTGCCAGCAGTTTACTGAACTATGGCTACACCTTC. The encoded protein is CASSLLNYGYTF.